This is a list of T cell receptor beta chains from one sample in a study of T-cell memory formation after mild COVID-19. Via MiXCR, TCRdb re-called the 5' RACE reads, giving one row per CDR3 protein. The table has more than 110,000 distinct CDR3 sequences, more than 13% seen once. Sequenced sample: PBMCs or a T cell subset sorted from them (not recorded which). These receptor sequences come from an adult woman who had mild COVID-19 (a few samples of this study predate the infection). Cell type and time point are not known. Both conserved end residues are part of each CDR3. D genes are given only for firm matches. Not every row has a clone size; where given, it reads once, few, many or a size class.

V,D,J,length,size,CDR3,DNA
TRBV10-3,.,TRBJ2-5,15,.,CAISEPGLHQETQYF,TGTGCCATCAGTGAGCCCGGACTCCACCAAGAGACCCAGTACTTC
TRBV7-6,.,TRBJ1-2,14,few,CASSLAEVGYGYTF,TGTGCCAGCAGCTTAGCTGAAGTGGGCTATGGCTACACCTTC
TRBV2,.,TRBJ1-5,14,.,CASSEGAPPEAQHF,TGTGCCAGCAGTGAAGGGGCCCCACCCGAGGCCCAGCATTTT
TRBV19,TRBD1,TRBJ2-7,16,few,CASSTVVATGGAEQYF,TGTGCCAGTAGTACCGTGGTAGCGACAGGGGGCGCAGAGCAGTACTTC
TRBV7-6,.,TRBJ1-1,19,.,CASSDNPPGQILANTEAFF,TGTGCCAGCAGCGATAACCCACCCGGACAAATTCTTGCGAACACTGAAGCTTTCTTT
TRBV19,.,TRBJ2-1,13,few,CASSRVATNEQFF,TGTGCCAGTAGTAGAGTAGCGACCAATGAGCAGTTCTTC
TRBV13,.,TRBJ1-1,15,few,CASSPLREMNTEAFF,TGTGCCAGCAGCCCTCTCAGGGAAATGAACACTGAAGCTTTCTTT
TRBV12-3/TRBV12-4,.,TRBJ1-1,13,.,CASSDSGREEAFF,TGTGCCAGCAGCGACTCAGGGCGTGAGGAAGCTTTCTTT
TRBV9,.,TRBJ2-3,15,.,CASSVQGLVTDTQYF,TGTGCCAGCAGCGTACAGGGGCTGGTCACAGATACGCAGTATTTT
TRBV7-9,.,TRBJ2-1,13,.,CASRPRQYNEQFF,TGTGCCAGCAGACCCCGACAATACAATGAGCAGTTCTTC
TRBV12-3/TRBV12-4,TRBD2,TRBJ2-3,17,.,CASSFARLAGGTDTQYF,TGTGCCAGCAGTTTCGCCCGACTAGCGGGGGGGACAGATACGCAGTATTTT
TRBV3-1,.,TRBJ2-1,14,many,CASSSRLAYNEQFF,TGTGCCAGCAGCTCACGACTAGCCTACAATGAGCAGTTCTTC
TRBV15,.,TRBJ2-1,19,.,CATSRRDWGTLLSYNEQFF,TGTGCCACCAGCAGAAGGGACTGGGGAACTCTGCTTTCCTACAATGAGCAGTTCTTC
TRBV20-1,.,TRBJ2-7,12,many,CSARDSRAEQYF,TGCAGTGCTAGAGACTCTAGGGCCGAGCAGTACTTC
TRBV4-2,.,TRBJ2-7,15,.,CASSQEVGLSYEQYF,TGTGCCAGCAGCCAAGAGGTGGGTTTGTCCTACGAGCAGTACTTC
TRBV19,TRBD1,TRBJ2-1,14,.,CARGPGTGYNEQFF,TGTGCCAGAGGCCCCGGGACAGGGTACAATGAGCAGTTCTTC
TRBV29-1,.,TRBJ2-1,12,.,CSVVRGTDEQFF,TGCAGCGTTGTCCGGGGCACCGATGAGCAGTTCTTC
TRBV7-6,.,TRBJ1-2,17,few,CASSLEAFGGQNYGYTF,TGTGCCAGCAGCTTAGAAGCGTTCGGGGGCCAAAACTATGGCTACACCTTC
TRBV5-6,TRBD2,TRBJ2-4,16,.,CASSFKTSGRENIQYF,TGTGCCAGCAGCTTTAAGACTAGCGGCCGTGAAAACATTCAGTACTTC
TRBV29-1,.,TRBJ1-2,10,few,CSVIANGYTF,TGCAGCGTTATAGCCAATGGCTACACCTTC
TRBV7-9,.,TRBJ2-3,12,.,CASSLLRDTQYF,TGTGCCAGCAGCTTGCTGCGAGATACGCAGTATTTT
TRBV24-1,.,TRBJ2-2,13,.,CATRMDNTGELFF,TGTGCCACCCGGATGGATAACACCGGGGAGCTGTTTTTT
TRBV5-1,.,TRBJ1-1,14,.,CASSLGRGATEAFF,TGCGCCAGCAGCTTGGGGCGGGGAGCGACTGAAGCTTTCTTT
TRBV5-1,TRBD1,TRBJ2-7,15,.,CASRQGDRGSDEQYF,TGCGCCAGCAGACAGGGGGACAGGGGCTCCGACGAGCAGTACTTC
TRBV6-6,.,TRBJ1-1,15,.,CASSYSSSGGTEAFF,TGTGCCAGCAGTTACTCGAGCAGTGGGGGCACTGAAGCTTTCTTT
TRBV12-5,.,TRBJ2-7,12,many,CASGLPPYEQYF,TGTGCTAGTGGTTTGCCGCCCTACGAGCAGTACTTC
TRBV5-4,.,TRBJ2-7,15,.,CASRPWTFPPYEQYF,TGTGCCAGCAGGCCCTGGACTTTCCCGCCCTACGAGCAGTACTTC
TRBV19,TRBD2,TRBJ2-2,17,many,CASIQTGLAGVTGELFF,TGTGCCAGTATTCAAACGGGACTAGCGGGAGTCACCGGGGAGCTGTTTTTT
TRBV7-9,.,TRBJ1-5,14,few,CASSLDGLNQPQHF,TGTGCCAGCAGCTTAGACGGTCTTAATCAGCCCCAGCATTTT
TRBV12-3/TRBV12-4,.,TRBJ2-5,16,.,CASSLGPGTYQETQYF,TGTGCCAGCAGTTTAGGGCCGGGGACGTACCAAGAGACCCAGTACTTC
TRBV5-1,.,TRBJ2-7,14,.,CASRPLWGAYEQYF,TGCGCCAGCAGACCGCTTTGGGGGGCTTACGAGCAGTACTTC